A selection of T cell receptor beta chains follows, all from one sample in a study of blood T cell repertoires in COVID-19. Measured with immunoSEQ multiplex PCR; TCRdb has only the in-frame clones, and not every one. In the table there are 300,000 or so clones, over 75% of which are singletons. The material sequenced was PBMCs or T cells enriched from blood (not recorded which). These receptors all stem from a woman younger than 30 who had recovered from COVID-19. The conserved cysteine and the conserved F or W are not part of the CDR3 here. Each record gives: V gene, clone size, CDR3 protein. Clone size is given for some rows only: seen once, a few or many times, or a class if the clone is expanded.

v_gene: TRBV28; abundance: -; CDR3aa: ASSVRGGPYNEQF
v_gene: TRBV30; abundance: -; CDR3aa: AWSLLGQGDYT
v_gene: TRBV15; abundance: -; CDR3aa: ATSRALGPDTQY
v_gene: TRBV19; abundance: -; CDR3aa: ASSIDRGYEQY
v_gene: TRBV7-9; abundance: -; CDR3aa: ASRHGQGNTEAF
v_gene: TRBV7-9; abundance: once; CDR3aa: ASSIQGGQETQY
v_gene: TRBV5-1; abundance: once; CDR3aa: ASSLDSGRAFYNEQF
v_gene: TRBV19; abundance: -; CDR3aa: ASSGAGVGETQY
v_gene: TRBV27; abundance: -; CDR3aa: ASGDRGNMNTEAF
v_gene: TRBV2; abundance: -; CDR3aa: ASSERGPNTEAF
v_gene: TRBV28; abundance: -; CDR3aa: ASIPGAVSSYEQY
v_gene: TRBV5-1; abundance: -; CDR3aa: ASSFTTGGTKGNEQF
v_gene: TRBV9; abundance: -; CDR3aa: ASSKGGTDYGYT
v_gene: TRBV30; abundance: once; CDR3aa: ALMRQIQETQY
v_gene: TRBV3-1/TRBV3-2; abundance: -; CDR3aa: ASSKRQGVDTEAF
v_gene: TRBV30; abundance: -; CDR3aa: AWSDPQERAGDPYNSPLH
v_gene: TRBV12-3/TRBV12-4; abundance: once; CDR3aa: ASTTGAVTEAF
v_gene: TRBV2; abundance: -; CDR3aa: ASSSSGTSGTGFTDTQY
v_gene: TRBV18; abundance: -; CDR3aa: ASSPGQGGETQY
v_gene: TRBV7-2; abundance: -; CDR3aa: ASSSLGQGVSEAF
v_gene: TRBV2; abundance: -; CDR3aa: ASSVKGENTEAF
v_gene: TRBV27; abundance: -; CDR3aa: ASSPTTGGVTEAF
v_gene: TRBV6-1; abundance: -; CDR3aa: ASSEGAGRNQPQH
v_gene: TRBV30; abundance: -; CDR3aa: AWSLRPRGGYT
v_gene: TRBV5-1; abundance: -; CDR3aa: ASSLGGFSTWGYT
v_gene: TRBV6-5; abundance: -; CDR3aa: ASRGDRVLAEAF
v_gene: TRBV2; abundance: -; CDR3aa: ASRLQGAGTDTQY
v_gene: TRBV7-6; abundance: -; CDR3aa: ASSLAGTGLNQPQH
v_gene: TRBV7-3; abundance: -; CDR3aa: ASSLTLLAGEVGEQF
v_gene: TRBV5-1; abundance: -; CDR3aa: ASSLGQATDTQY
v_gene: TRBV18; abundance: -; CDR3aa: ASSPGTSGYEQY
v_gene: TRBV19; abundance: once; CDR3aa: ASSTGQGGYGYT
v_gene: TRBV5-4; abundance: once; CDR3aa: ASSLAGTRKQF
v_gene: TRBV9; abundance: -; CDR3aa: ASSALAGGPDTQY
v_gene: TRBV29-1; abundance: -; CDR3aa: SVHRGRNTEAF
v_gene: TRBV4-1; abundance: -; CDR3aa: ASSQGRAGGSYGYT
v_gene: TRBV27; abundance: -; CDR3aa: AVAGGMNTEAF
v_gene: TRBV7-6; abundance: once; CDR3aa: ASSLGAGPNTEAF
v_gene: TRBV21-1; abundance: -; CDR3aa: ASSIQAPSRGRVGNQPQH
v_gene: TRBV5-1; abundance: -; CDR3aa: ASSTGDSYYEQY
v_gene: TRBV5-1; abundance: -; CDR3aa: ASSPSLTGGYGYT
v_gene: TRBV2; abundance: -; CDR3aa: ASSEGGEAF
v_gene: TRBV2; abundance: few; CDR3aa: ASSRQGSNSPLH
v_gene: TRBV9; abundance: -; CDR3aa: ASSVAFKDRVSRSPLH
v_gene: TRBV6-5; abundance: -; CDR3aa: ASSLSPLGRTGELF
v_gene: TRBV6-5; abundance: -; CDR3aa: ASSYSVRESSYT
v_gene: TRBV7-8; abundance: -; CDR3aa: ASSLQGHEPQH
v_gene: TRBV5-4; abundance: -; CDR3aa: ASSLDPDQPQH
v_gene: TRBV30; abundance: once; CDR3aa: AWSSGGEKLF
v_gene: TRBV27; abundance: -; CDR3aa: ASSLFPGNYGYT
v_gene: TRBV28; abundance: -; CDR3aa: ASSFSFQGTYEQY
v_gene: TRBV19; abundance: -; CDR3aa: ASSIAWRAGNSPLH
v_gene: TRBV5-1; abundance: -; CDR3aa: ASSVGQGSSGNTIY
v_gene: TRBV4-1; abundance: few; CDR3aa: ASSQDRGREQY
v_gene: TRBV2; abundance: -; CDR3aa: ASSEGSSGNTIY